This paragraph reports one TCR beta chain. No antigen is known for it. The V and J ends lost 7 bases and 4 bases, in that order; junction bases with no gene match: 8. The CDR3 is 15 amino acids. These data are taken from a study of post-analysis software for immune sequencing data. Findings of the study overall: F measure showed strong co-clustering of same-batch samples. Compared with controls, patients showed significantly lower normalized Chao1 diversity. Four to six TRBV segments appeared more often in patients than in controls, and TRBV5-6, TRBV5-1 and TRBV20-1 were among these.

cDNA libraries of TCR beta carried unique molecular identifiers. TCRdb fed the PCR reads into MiXCR, producing one record per CDR3 protein. Here the sample spans 750,000 to 950,000 distinct CDR3 sequences, approximately 57% being singletons. The receptor's source is a girl between 10 and 17 years old with multiple sclerosis. The chain employs TRBV12-3 or TRBV12-4 and TRBJ2-1, with TRBD1 matching over 9 bases. Sequencing used blood. The CDR3 here is CASIPGTGPYNEQFF. The CDR3 coding sequence is TGTGCCAGCATCCCAGGGACAGGGCCTTACAATGAGCAGTTCTTC.